One and the same sample provided the 30 T cell receptor beta chains below, sequenced in a study of T cells in Graves' hyperthyroidism and ophthalmopathy. TCR beta CDR3 regions were amplified from RNA. Using the HTBI primer set, a first-round RT-PCR was run on the TCR CDR3. In TCRdb, the multiplex PCR reads were re-called with MiXCR into one record per CDR3 protein. The table includes about 480,000 distinct CDR3 sequences, around 22% detected once. The sequencing sample was made of blood. The receptors originated from a woman in her twenties or thirties with Graves' ophthalmopathy.

The sample holds many counts of this clonotype. The chain has TRBV28 and TRBJ1-5; D remains ambiguous. V was cut by 2 bases and J by 7 bases, with 6 bases left in between. The CDR3 contains 12 residues. CDR1 is MDHEN, CDR2 SYDVKM, per germline. The CDR3 loop reads CASSLHFQPQHF. In DNA form, the CDR3 reads TGTGCCAGCAGTTTACACTTCCAGCCCCAGCATTTT.

This clonotype was detected many times. The V gene is TRBV7-9, the J gene TRBJ2-7; no reliable D call. The CDR3 length is 12 residues. V lost 5 bases and J 2 bases, leaving 7 bases between the germline ends. Germline V gene sequence: CDR1 SEHNR, CDR2 FQNEAQ (reference sequence). The CDR3 protein is CASSRETYEQYF. In DNA form, the CDR3 reads TGTGCCAGCAGCCGTGAGACCTACGAGCAGTACTTC.

V is TRBV12-3 or TRBV12-4 and J is TRBJ1-1; 7 bases align to TRBD1. The CDR3 spans 16 residues. V lost 6 bases and J lost 1; bases outside the gene matches: 11. The CDR3 region is CASRPSAGGRNTEAFF. The CDR3 region has the DNA TGTGCCAGCAGACCAAGCGCAGGGGGGCGGAACACTGAAGCTTTCTTT.

This clonotype was observed many times. The chain recombines TRBV28 with TRBJ2-5; TRBD1 might be the D (6 bases). V was pared by 3 bases and J by 2 bases, with 10 bases between. The CDR3 covers 14 residues. Per germline, CDR1 MDHEN and CDR2 SYDVKM. CDR3 region: CASSFRTVQETQYF. The CDR3 DNA reads as TGTGCCAGCAGTTTCCGGACAGTACAAGAGACCCAGTACTTC. The whole variable domain, filled in from reference TRBV28 and TRBJ2-5, reads DVKVTQSSRYLVKRTGEKVFLECVQDMDHENMFWYRQDPGLGLRLIYFSYDVKMKEKGDIPEGYSVSREKKERFSLILESASTNQTSMYLCASSFRTVQETQYFGPGTRLLVL.

V is TRBV7-8 and J is TRBJ2-4; a possible D gene is TRBD2 (6 bases). Germline CDR1 SGHVS, CDR2 FQNEAQ. Trimming left V 5 bases short and J 0 bases short, with 20 bases between. The CDR3 is made up of 18 amino acids. This CDR3 is CASSPLGLFSLAKNIQYF. The DNA of the CDR3 is TGTGCCAGCAGCCCCCTGGGACTTTTCTCTCTAGCCAAAAACATTCAGTACTTC.

This clonotype turned up a few times. V usage is TRBV3-1 and J usage is TRBJ1-1; TRBD1 might be the D (6 bases). This CDR3 has 14 residues. With 3 bases removed from V and 3 bases from J, the gap between germline ends came to 11 bases. Germline CDR1 reads LGHDT; CDR2 reads YNNKEL (reference sequence). CDR3 sequence (DNA): TGTGCCAGCAGCCAGTGGGACACCTACACTGAAGCTTTCTTT. It yields the protein CASSQWDTYTEAFF.

In this sample, this clonotype turned up many times. The chain recombines TRBV6-1 with TRBJ1-1; no clear D. This CDR3 has 12 amino acids. CDR1 MNHNS and CDR2 SASEGT come from the germline V gene. V was trimmed by 8 bases and J by 1 base, leaving 8 bases between them. CDR3 in DNA: TGTGCCAGCCGGCTCCAGAACACTGAAGCTTTCTTT. Its protein is CASRLQNTEAFF.

This clonotype was counted ten times or more. The genes are TRBV28 and TRBJ1-2; D not certain. Germline lookup yields CDR1 MDHEN and CDR2 SYDVKM. The germline V and J ends were trimmed by 2 bases and 5 bases, with 18 bases remaining between them. CDR3 size: 16 residues. In nucleotides, the CDR3 is TGTGCCAGCAGTTTAGCGGCAGCGCAACAAGGGTATGGCTACACCTTC. As protein: CASSLAAAQQGYGYTF.

This clonotype was seen ten or more times. The rearrangement joins TRBV20-1 to TRBJ1-5; 9 bases agree with TRBD1. The CDR3 sequence is 15 residues long. V was clipped by 1 base and J by 5 bases; unmatched bases: 6. Germline loops: CDR1 DFQATT, CDR2 SNEGSKA (reference sequence). CDR3 protein: CSARVEGQGYQPQHF. The CDR3 DNA follows: TGCAGTGCTAGAGTGGAGGGACAGGGCTATCAGCCCCAGCATTTT.

This clonotype was detected only a few times. CDR3 in DNA: TGCAGTGCTAGAGACAGGGGGTTCTATGGCTACACCTTC. Its protein product is CSARDRGFYGYTF. The chain is built from TRBV20-1 and TRBJ1-2; 7 bases align to TRBD1. This CDR3 is 13 amino acids long. V lost 0 bases, J lost 4 bases, and 2 bases stayed unmatched. Germline V gene lookup returns CDR1 DFQATT and CDR2 SNEGSKA (reference sequence).

There are a few counts of this clonotype. This chain links TRBV12-3 or TRBV12-4 with TRBJ2-7, with TRBD1 identical over 8 bases. The CDR3 loop spans 15 amino acids. Unmatched junction bases numbered 5, after V lost 1 base and J lost 3 bases. CDR3 in DNA: TGTGCCAGCAGTTTAGGGGACAGGTTACGCTACGAGCAGTACTTC. It specifies CASSLGDRLRYEQYF.

At least ten counts were recorded for this clonotype. The J gene is TRBJ2-7, the V gene TRBV6-1, with D hard to call. CDR1 is MNHNS, CDR2 SASEGT, per germline. CDR3 length: 11 amino acids. Trimming took 7 bases from V and 4 from J, leaving 8 bases between them. CDR3 region: CASISVYEQYF. CDR3 coding DNA: TGTGCCAGCATCTCGGTTTACGAGCAGTACTTC.

This clonotype was picked up many times. The chain has TRBV7-3 and TRBJ1-1; D uncertain. The CDR3 sequence is 13 residues long. V was shortened by 5 bases and J by 1 base, with 8 bases between the two germline ends. Germline CDR1 and CDR2: SGHTA and FQGTGA. CDR3 amino acids: CASSLAQNTEAFF. The DNA of the CDR3 is TGTGCCAGCAGCCTGGCCCAGAACACTGAAGCTTTCTTT.

This chain connects TRBV7-2 to TRBJ1-6; D is unclear. Trimming left V 1 base short and J 10 bases short, with 5 bases between. This CDR3 has 12 amino acids. Germline CDR1 SGHTA, CDR2 FQGNSA. Written as DNA, the CDR3 is TGTGCCAGCAGCTTAGAAGGGTCACCCCTCCACTTT. Translating gives CASSLEGSPLHF.

This clonotype was recorded many times. The chain uses TRBV24-1 and TRBJ2-5, with 8 bases matching TRBD2. V shed 3 bases and J 5 bases; nucleotides not matched to a gene: 13. Germline-derived CDR1 and CDR2 are KGHDR and SFDVKD. This CDR3 has 17 residues. CDR3 in amino acids: CATSDPRGGSASETQYF. The DNA for the CDR3 is TGTGCCACCAGTGATCCCCGCGGGGGGTCGGCGTCGGAGACCCAGTACTTC.

The gene calls are TRBV30 and TRBJ2-7; D call uncertain. Trimming took off 0 bases at V and 4 bases at J, with 4 bases between the two ends. Germline lookup yields CDR1 GTSNPN and CDR2 SVGIG (reference sequence). The CDR3 sequence is 11 residues long. CDR3 DNA sequence: TGTGCCTGGAGTGTAACGTACGAGCAGTACTTC. This gives the protein CAWSVTYEQYF.

This clonotype was found a few times. The genes are TRBV6-5 and TRBJ1-1, with a weak D call TRBD1 (6 bases). Per the germline V gene, CDR1 is MNHEY and CDR2 is SVGAGI. This CDR3 comprises 15 residues. Trimming pared 2 bases from V and 0 bases from J, leaving 10 bases between. CDR3 region: CASSYGGSLNTEAFF. CDR3 DNA sequence: TGTGCCAGCAGTTACGGGGGCTCCCTGAACACTGAAGCTTTCTTT.

At least ten counts were recorded for this clonotype. The V gene is TRBV2, the J gene TRBJ2-7, with D uncertain. The V end lost 2 bases, the J end lost 2 bases, and 16 bases lay between the germline ends. This CDR3 contains 16 residues. The V gene's germline CDR1 is SNHLY and CDR2 FYNNEI. The CDR3 DNA sequence: TGTGCCAGCAGTGAAAAAGGTTGGAGCAATACCTACGAGCAGTACTTC. Residues: CASSEKGWSNTYEQYF.

The sample holds many counts of this clonotype. This chain connects TRBV12-3 or TRBV12-4 to TRBJ1-1, with D possibly TRBD1 on 5 matching bases. V dropped 2 bases and J dropped 10 bases, with 14 bases sitting between them. CDR3 length: 13 amino acids. CDR3 nucleotides: TGTGCCAGCAGTTTACGGGGCAGGGCCTTAGCTTTCTTT. It codes for CASSLRGRALAFF.

This clonotype was observed a few times. V gene TRBV20-1 combines with J gene TRBJ2-7; TRBD2 matches 11 bases. The CDR3 runs 15 residues. The junction had 6 bases not matched to a gene; V was cut back by 5 bases and J by 0 bases. Germline V gene data show CDR1 as DFQATT and CDR2 as SNEGSKA (reference sequence). In DNA form, the CDR3 reads TGCAGTGCTGCTACTAGCGGGGGCTTCTCCTACGAGCAGTACTTC. As protein: CSAATSGGFSYEQYF.

The table lists this clonotype with a few counts. The rearrangement joins TRBV7-9 to TRBJ2-4, with TRBD2 matching over 7 bases. Unmatched junction bases numbered 8, after V lost 4 bases and J lost 8 bases. The CDR3 contains 14 residues. CDR1 and CDR2 (germline): SEHNR, FQNEAQ (reference sequence). The CDR3 DNA reads TGTGCCAGCAGCTCCCCGGGGGAGGGAGACATTCAGTACTTC. Encoded protein: CASSSPGEGDIQYF.

The chain has TRBV6-1 and TRBJ1-1; D is ambiguous. The CDR3 is made up of 13 amino acids. Between the trimmed V and J ends, which lost 7 bases and 1 base, there was a span of 10 bases. Looked up from germline, CDR1 is MNHNS and CDR2 is SASEGT. As DNA, the CDR3 is TGTGCCAGCATCCCTAGAGGGAACACTGAAGCTTTCTTT. Translating gives CASIPRGNTEAFF.

This clonotype occurred many times. The rearrangement links TRBV4-2 to TRBJ2-5; perhaps D is TRBD1 or TRBD2 (5 bases each). V was shortened by 0 bases and J by 4 bases, with 15 bases between the two germline ends. The CDR3 spans 16 residues. CDR1 LGHNA and CDR2 YNFKEQ come from the germline V gene. The CDR3 sequence is CASSQDVGPRGETQYF. The CDR3 nucleotides read TGTGCCAGCAGCCAAGACGTAGGACCGAGGGGAGAGACCCAGTACTTC.

This clonotype was observed at least ten times. The chain recombines TRBV6-1 with TRBJ1-1; TRBD1 might be the D (5 bases). The CDR3 covers 13 residues. Looked up from germline, CDR1 is MNHNS and CDR2 is SASEGT. The V end lost 7 bases, the J end lost 3 bases, and 12 bases lay between the germline ends. The CDR3 reads CASNPQGDTEAFF. The CDR3 bases are TGTGCCAGCAATCCTCAGGGCGACACTGAAGCTTTCTTT.

The chain combines TRBV6-2 or TRBV6-3 with TRBJ2-2, with 7 nucleotides matching TRBD2. The CDR3 contains 16 residues. V shed 6 bases and J 3 bases; nucleotides not matched to a gene: 10. CDR1 MNHEY and CDR2 SVGEGT come from the germline V gene. This chain's CDR3 is CASSSWGGRYTGELFF. In DNA, the CDR3 is TGTGCCAGCAGCTCCTGGGGCGGGAGATACACCGGGGAGCTGTTTTTT.

This clonotype was seen many times. This chain links TRBV4-3 with TRBJ1-2; D is unresolved. The CDR3 has 15 residues. Per the germline V gene, CDR1 is LGHNA and CDR2 is YSLEER. Trimming stripped 4 bases from V and 4 bases from J, with 16 bases between. As DNA, the CDR3 is TGCGCCAGCAGCCGCGGGATCTCGACACCCTATGGCTACACCTTC. It specifies CASSRGISTPYGYTF.

In the case of this clonotype: A much larger clone sits a single nucleotide away, making a read error possible. The rearrangement joins TRBV7-3 to TRBJ2-2; possibly TRBD2 for D (5 bases). The CDR3 length is 12 residues. The germline CDR1 and CDR2 sequences are SGHTA and FQGTGA. CDR3 DNA: TGTGCCAGCAGCGGAACGGCCGGGGAGCTGTCTTTT. This sequence encodes CASSGTAGELSF. Supplemented by reference TRBV7-3 and TRBJ2-2, the full variable domain reads GAGVSQTPSNKVTEKGKYVELRCDPISGHTALYWYRQSLGQGPEFLIYFQGTGAADDSGLPNDRFFAVRPEGSVSTLKIQRTERGDSAVYLCASSGTAGELSFGEGSRLTVL.

The chain uses TRBV21-1 and TRBJ2-5; the table names TRBD2, a call not compared with the DNA. TRBV21-1 is reported as a pseudogene. The CDR3 is made up of 16 amino acids. This CDR3 is CASSKGLAGYQETQYF. The CDR3 DNA reads as TGTGCCAGCAGCAAAGGACTAGCGGGGTACCAAGAGACCCAGTACTTC.

This clonotype was counted many times. The chain uses TRBV6-1 and TRBJ1-5, with a tentative D call TRBD1 (5 bases). Germline CDR1 reads MNHNS; CDR2 reads SASEGT. There are 15 residues in the CDR3. Trimming removed 6 bases from V and 3 bases from J, with 15 bases in between. For the CDR3, the DNA is TGTGCCAGCAGCATTTCGTGGGACTCCAATCAGCCCCAGCATTTT. Amino acid sequence: CASSISWDSNQPQHF.

This clonotype was observed a handful of times. A much larger clone lies one base from this, so it may be a read error. The chain couples TRBV27 to TRBJ2-5; D remains ambiguous. The V and J ends lost 6 bases and 5 bases respectively, with 10 bases between them. Germline V lookup: CDR1 MNHEY, CDR2 SMNVEV (reference sequence). CDR3 length: 12 amino acids. As DNA, the CDR3 is TGTGCCAGCAGAGGATTCGGGGAGACCCAGTACTTC. Translated: CASRGFGETQYF.